This paragraph reports one T cell receptor beta chain. Its specificity is unknown. An end of the junction does not agree with germline; a read error may underlie this. A modified ARM-PCR protocol with three rounds of nested PCR amplified TCRbeta. TCRdb re-derived calls from the multiplex PCR reads in MiXCR, one entry per CDR3 protein. The sample comprises some 66,000 distinct CDR3 sequences, about 61% of which are singletons, and around 33% rests with the top ten. This CDR3 has 17 amino acids. The data originate from a study of tumor and adjacent non-tumor tissue in lung cancer. Across the study: There were some 12 adenocarcinoma, a couple of squamous cell carcinoma and 1 small cell lung cancer cases. Patients were aged roughly 30 to 76, around ten men and a handful of women, stage I to III. Some 4.2 million productive TCRbeta reads were obtained per sample on average.

No cell sorting was done before RNA was extracted from the tissue. More than 3 cm separated this lung sample from the edge of the tumor. Whole-study results and caveats: Tumor repertoires had a smaller top 100 clone share than normal lung.

The sequenced sample consisted of distant non-tumor lung tissue. The sequence was obtained from a man between 65 and 85 years old with non-small cell lung cancer. V is TRBV12-3 or TRBV12-4 and J is TRBJ1-2; TRBD1 agrees at 9 bases. The CDR3 DNA sequence: TGTGCCAGCAGACGCACTCCCGGGACAGGGTATAACCATGGCTACACCTTC. Amino acid sequence: CASRRTPGTGYNHGYTF.